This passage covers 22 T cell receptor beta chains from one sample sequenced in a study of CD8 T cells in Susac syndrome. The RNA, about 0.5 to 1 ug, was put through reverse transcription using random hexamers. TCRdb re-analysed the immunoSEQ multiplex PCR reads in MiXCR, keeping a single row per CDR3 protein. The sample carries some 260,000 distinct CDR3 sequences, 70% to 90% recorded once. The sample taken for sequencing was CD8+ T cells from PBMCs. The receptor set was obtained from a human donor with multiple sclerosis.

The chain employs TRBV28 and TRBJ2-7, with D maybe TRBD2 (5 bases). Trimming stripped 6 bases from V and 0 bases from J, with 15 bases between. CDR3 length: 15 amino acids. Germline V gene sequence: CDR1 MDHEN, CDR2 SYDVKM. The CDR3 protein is CASRPIRGISYEQYF. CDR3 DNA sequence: TGTGCCAGCAGGCCTATCAGAGGGATCTCCTACGAGCAGTACTTC.

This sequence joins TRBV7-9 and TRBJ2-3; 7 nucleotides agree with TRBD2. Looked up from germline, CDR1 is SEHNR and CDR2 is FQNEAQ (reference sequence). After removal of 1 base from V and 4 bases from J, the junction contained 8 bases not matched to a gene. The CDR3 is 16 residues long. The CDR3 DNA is TGTGCCAGCAGCTTAGGGCGGGCGGGAGTGGCAGATACGCAGTATTTT. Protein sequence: CASSLGRAGVADTQYF.

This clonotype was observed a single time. CDR3 region: CASSGGTSRTSSSYNEQFF. CDR3 nucleotide sequence: TGTGCCAGCAGCGGAGGGACTAGCCGTACTAGTAGCTCCTACAATGAGCAGTTCTTC. The rearrangement uses TRBV9 and TRBJ2-1; 9 nucleotides align to TRBD2. The trim removed 3 bases at V and 0 bases at J, leaving 13 bases unmatched. Per the germline V gene, CDR1 is SGDLS and CDR2 is YYNGEE. This CDR3 region has 19 residues.

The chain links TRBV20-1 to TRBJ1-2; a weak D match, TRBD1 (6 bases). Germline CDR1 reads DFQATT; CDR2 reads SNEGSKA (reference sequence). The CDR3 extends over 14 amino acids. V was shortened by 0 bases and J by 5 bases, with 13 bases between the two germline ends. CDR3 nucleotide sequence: TGCAGTGCTAGAGATAGCAGGGGTCAATATGGCTACACCTTC. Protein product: CSARDSRGQYGYTF.

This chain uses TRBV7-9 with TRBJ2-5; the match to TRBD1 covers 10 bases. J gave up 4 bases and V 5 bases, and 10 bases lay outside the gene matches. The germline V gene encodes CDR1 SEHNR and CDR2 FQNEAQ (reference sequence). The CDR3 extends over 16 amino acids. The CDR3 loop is CASSSRDRGNRETQYF. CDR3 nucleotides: TGTGCCAGCAGCAGCCGGGACAGGGGTAACCGAGAGACCCAGTACTTC.

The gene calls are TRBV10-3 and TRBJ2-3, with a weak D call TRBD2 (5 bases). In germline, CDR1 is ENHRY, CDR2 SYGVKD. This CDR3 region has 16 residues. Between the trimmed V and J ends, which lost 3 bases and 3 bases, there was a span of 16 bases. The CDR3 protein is CAISEYLASPTDTQYF. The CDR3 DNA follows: TGTGCCATCAGTGAATACCTAGCCTCTCCTACAGATACGCAGTATTTT.

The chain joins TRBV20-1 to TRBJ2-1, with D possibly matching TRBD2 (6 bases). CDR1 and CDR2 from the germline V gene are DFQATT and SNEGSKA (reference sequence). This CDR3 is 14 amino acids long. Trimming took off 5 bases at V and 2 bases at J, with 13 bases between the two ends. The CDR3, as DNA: TGCAGTGCTGGGTTGGCGGGGACCTACAATGAGCAGTTCTTC. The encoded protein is CSAGLAGTYNEQFF.

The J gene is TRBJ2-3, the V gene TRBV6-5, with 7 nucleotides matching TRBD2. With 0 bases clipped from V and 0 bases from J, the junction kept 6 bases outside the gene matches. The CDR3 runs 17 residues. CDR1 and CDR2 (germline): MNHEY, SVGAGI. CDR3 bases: TGTGCCAGCAGTTACTCGATCCTAGCGGTTAGCACAGATACGCAGTATTTT. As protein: CASSYSILAVSTDTQYF.

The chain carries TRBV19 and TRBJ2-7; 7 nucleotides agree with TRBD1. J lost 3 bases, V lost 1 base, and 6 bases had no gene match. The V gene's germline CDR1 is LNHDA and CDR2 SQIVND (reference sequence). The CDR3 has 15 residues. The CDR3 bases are TGTGCCAGTAGTATAGGACAGGGAATCAACTACGAGCAGTACTTC. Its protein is CASSIGQGINYEQYF.

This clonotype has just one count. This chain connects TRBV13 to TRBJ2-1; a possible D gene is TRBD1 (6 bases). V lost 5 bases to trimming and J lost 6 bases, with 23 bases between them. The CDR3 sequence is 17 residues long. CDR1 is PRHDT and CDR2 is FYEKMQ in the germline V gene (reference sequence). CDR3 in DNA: TGTGCCAGCAGCCCGTTTACGGACAGCGGTCTAGGCAATGAGCAGTTCTTC. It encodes CASSPFTDSGLGNEQFF.

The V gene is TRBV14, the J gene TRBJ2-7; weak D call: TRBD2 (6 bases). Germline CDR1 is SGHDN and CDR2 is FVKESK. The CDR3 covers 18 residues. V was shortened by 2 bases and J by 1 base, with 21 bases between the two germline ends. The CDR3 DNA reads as TGTGCCAGCAGCCAAACCCTGAAAATATTCGGGGGATCCTACGAGCAGTACTTC. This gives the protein CASSQTLKIFGGSYEQYF. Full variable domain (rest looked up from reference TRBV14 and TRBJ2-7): EAGVTQFPSHSVIEKGQTVTLRCDPISGHDNLYWYRRVMGKEIKFLLHFVKESKQDESGMPNNRFLAERTGGTYSTLKVQPAELEDSGVYFCASSQTLKIFGGSYEQYFGPGTRLTVT.

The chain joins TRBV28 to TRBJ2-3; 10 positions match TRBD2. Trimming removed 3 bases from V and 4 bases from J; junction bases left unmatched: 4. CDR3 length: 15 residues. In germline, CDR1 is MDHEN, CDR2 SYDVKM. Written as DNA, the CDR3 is TGTGCCAGCAGTTTGGGGACTAGCGTTGCAGATACGCAGTATTTT. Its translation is CASSLGTSVADTQYF.

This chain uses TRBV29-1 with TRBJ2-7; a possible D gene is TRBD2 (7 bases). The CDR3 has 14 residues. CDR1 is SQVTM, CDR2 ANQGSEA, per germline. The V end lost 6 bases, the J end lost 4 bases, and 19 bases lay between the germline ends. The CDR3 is CSVLAGDTIYEQYF. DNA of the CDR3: TGCAGCGTCCTTGCGGGGGACACGATATACGAGCAGTACTTC.

The CDR3 is CASSPVGSGTTSTDTQYF. Here the CDR3 DNA reads TGCGCCAGCAGCCCCGTTGGTAGCGGGACTACTAGCACAGATACGCAGTATTTT. The rearrangement links TRBV5-1 to TRBJ2-3; 8 positions match TRBD2. CDR3 length equals 18 residues. Germline V gives CDR1 SGHRS, CDR2 YFSETQ. Trimming cost V 4 bases and J 0 bases; bases outside gene matches: 13.

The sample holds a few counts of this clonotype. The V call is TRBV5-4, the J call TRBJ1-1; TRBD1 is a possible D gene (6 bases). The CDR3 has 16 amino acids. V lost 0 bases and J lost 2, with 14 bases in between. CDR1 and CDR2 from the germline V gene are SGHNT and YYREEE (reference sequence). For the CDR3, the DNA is TGTGCCAGCAGCTTGGGTGAACGGACAGTCAACACTGAAGCTTTCTTT. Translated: CASSLGERTVNTEAFF. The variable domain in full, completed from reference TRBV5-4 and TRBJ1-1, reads ETGVTQSPTHLIKTRGQQVTLRCSSQSGHNTVSWYQQALGQGPQFIFQYYREEENGRGNFPPRFSGLQFPNYSSELNVNALELDDSALYLCASSLGERTVNTEAFFGQGTRLTVV.

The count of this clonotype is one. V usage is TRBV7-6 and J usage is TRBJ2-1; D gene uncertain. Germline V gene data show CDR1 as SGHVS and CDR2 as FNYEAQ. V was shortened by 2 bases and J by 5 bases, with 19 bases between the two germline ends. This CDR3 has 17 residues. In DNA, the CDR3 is TGTGCCAGCAGCTTACGGTCGGGTATTGTCCGCGACAATGAGCAGTTCTTC. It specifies CASSLRSGIVRDNEQFF.

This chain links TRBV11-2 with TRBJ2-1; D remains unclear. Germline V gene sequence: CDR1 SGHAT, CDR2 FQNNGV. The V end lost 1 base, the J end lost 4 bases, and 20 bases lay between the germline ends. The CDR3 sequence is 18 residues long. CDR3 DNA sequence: TGTGCCAGCAGCTTAGCGGGCATACGCAGGCCCCTTTACAATGAGCAGTTCTTC. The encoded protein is CASSLAGIRRPLYNEQFF.

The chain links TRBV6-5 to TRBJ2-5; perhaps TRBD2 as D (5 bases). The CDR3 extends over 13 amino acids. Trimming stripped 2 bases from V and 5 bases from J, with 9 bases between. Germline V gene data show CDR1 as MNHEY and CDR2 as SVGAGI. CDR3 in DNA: TGTGCCAGCAGTTACGAGGGTTGGGAGACCCAGTACTTC. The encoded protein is CASSYEGWETQYF.

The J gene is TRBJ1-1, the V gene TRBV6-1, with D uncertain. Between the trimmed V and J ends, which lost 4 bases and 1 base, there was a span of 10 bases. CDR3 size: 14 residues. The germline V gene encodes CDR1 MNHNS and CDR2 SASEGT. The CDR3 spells CASSAFSENTEAFF. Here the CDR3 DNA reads TGTGCCAGCAGTGCTTTTTCGGAGAACACTGAAGCTTTCTTT.

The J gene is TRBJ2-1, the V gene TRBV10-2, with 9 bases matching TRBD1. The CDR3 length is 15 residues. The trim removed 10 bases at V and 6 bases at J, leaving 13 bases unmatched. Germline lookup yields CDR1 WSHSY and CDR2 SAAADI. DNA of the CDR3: TGCGCCATAAAACCCCGGGGACAGGGCGTCAATGAGCAGTTCTTC. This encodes CAIKPRGQGVNEQFF.

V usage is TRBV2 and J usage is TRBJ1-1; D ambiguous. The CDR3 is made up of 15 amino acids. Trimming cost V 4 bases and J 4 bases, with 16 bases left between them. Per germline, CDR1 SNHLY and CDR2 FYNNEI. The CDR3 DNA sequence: TGTGCCAGCAGTGGAGTAGAACAATCTCCCACTGAAGCTTTCTTT. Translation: CASSGVEQSPTEAFF.

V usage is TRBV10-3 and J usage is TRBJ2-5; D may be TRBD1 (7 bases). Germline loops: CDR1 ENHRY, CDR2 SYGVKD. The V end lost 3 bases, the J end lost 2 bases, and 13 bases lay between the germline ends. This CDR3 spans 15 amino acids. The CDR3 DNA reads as TGTGCCATCAGTGATCTAGCGACAGGGCAAGAGACCCAGTACTTC. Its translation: CAISDLATGQETQYF.